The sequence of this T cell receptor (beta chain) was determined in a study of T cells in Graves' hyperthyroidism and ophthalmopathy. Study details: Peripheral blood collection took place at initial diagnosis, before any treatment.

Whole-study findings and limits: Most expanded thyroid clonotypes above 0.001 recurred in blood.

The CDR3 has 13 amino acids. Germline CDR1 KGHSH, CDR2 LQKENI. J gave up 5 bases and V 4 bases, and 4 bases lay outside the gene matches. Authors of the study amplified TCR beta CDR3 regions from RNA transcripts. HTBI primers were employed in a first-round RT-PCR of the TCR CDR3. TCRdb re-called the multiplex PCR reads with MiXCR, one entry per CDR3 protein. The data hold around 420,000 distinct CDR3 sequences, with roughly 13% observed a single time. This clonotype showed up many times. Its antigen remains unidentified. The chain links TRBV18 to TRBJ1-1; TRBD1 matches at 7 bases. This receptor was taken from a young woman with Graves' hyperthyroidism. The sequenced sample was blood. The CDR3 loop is CASSLTGLTEAFF. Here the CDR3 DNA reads TGTGCCAGCTCACTGACAGGGTTGACTGAAGCTTTCTTT.